The 32 T cell receptor beta chains in this list originate from one sample, sequenced in a study of Ad26.COV2.S vaccination and SARS-CoV-2 variants. The treatment: some 20 received Ad26.COV2.S at low or high dose, single or two shots; about five received placebo; per-sample allocation not given. Repertoires come from day 63 after the first vaccine or placebo injection. Produced via immunoSEQ multiplex PCR; TCRdb's table is partial and in-frame only. This sample has some 340,000 clones, with around 84% found just once. This material consisted of peripheral blood, taken in a trial of Ad26.COV2.S vaccine versus placebo. Source of these receptors: a person between 18 and 59 years old who received the Ad26.COV2.S COVID-19 vaccine or a placebo.

The chain carries TRBV10-2 and TRBJ2-7; D remains ambiguous. There are 14 residues in the CDR3. The V and J ends lost 3 bases and 0 bases respectively, with 9 bases between them. The germline gives CDR1 WSHSY, CDR2 SAAADI. This chain's CDR3 is CASSDFLPSYEQYF. CDR3 DNA: TGCGCCAGCAGTGACTTCCTACCCTCCTACGAGCAGTACTTC.

The CDR3 coding sequence is TGTGCCAGCAGCTTTTCCCCTGATTTATTGGGAGAAGCTTTCTTT. Residues: CASSFSPDLLGEAFF. The chain combines TRBV7-2 with TRBJ1-1; D remains unclear. Germline values: CDR1 SGHTA, CDR2 FQGNSA. Trimming shortened V by 3 bases and J by 8 bases, and 19 bases separated the two germline ends. This CDR3 contains 15 residues.

This clone was counted between two and nine times. The rearrangement uses TRBV7-3 and TRBJ2-6; D tentatively fits TRBD1 or TRBD2 (5 bases each). CDR1 and CDR2 (germline): SGHTA, FQGTGA. The V end was cut by 2 bases, the J end by 0 bases, with 11 bases between. This CDR3 comprises 17 residues. The CDR3 DNA reads as TGTGCCAGCAGCTTATTTCAGGGACGCTCTGGGGCCAACGTCCTGACTTTC. Its protein product is CASSLFQGRSGANVLTF.

This clone was seen a few times. The chain has TRBV6-2 or TRBV6-3 and TRBJ1-2; D gene uncertain. This CDR3 comprises 12 residues. V lost 0 bases to trimming and J lost 8 bases, with 7 bases between them. From germline, CDR1 is MNHEY and CDR2 SVGEGT. The CDR3 spells CASSYSTEGYTF. Here the CDR3 DNA reads TGTGCCAGCAGTTACTCGACCGAGGGCTACACCTTC.

The V call is TRBV11-2, the J call TRBJ1-1; D gene ambiguous. Germline-derived CDR1 and CDR2 are SGHAT and FQNNGV. The CDR3 is made up of 17 amino acids. V dropped 5 bases and J dropped 0 bases, with 19 bases sitting between them. The CDR3 sequence is CASSTAGFRAMNTEAFF. Here the CDR3 DNA reads TGTGCCAGCAGCACAGCCGGGTTCCGCGCTATGAACACTGAAGCTTTCTTT.

The chain carries TRBV30 and TRBJ2-6; no clear D. The length of the CDR3 is 11 residues. In germline, CDR1 is GTSNPN, CDR2 SVGIG (reference sequence). Here the CDR3 DNA reads TGTGGAGGTAGGGGGGCCAACGTCCTGACTTTC. Encoded protein: CGGRGANVLTF.

V gene TRBV11-2 combines with J gene TRBJ1-3; D is ambiguous. Germline V gene data show CDR1 as SGHAT and CDR2 as FQNNGV. The germline V and J ends were trimmed by 1 base and 1 base, with 11 bases remaining between them. The CDR3 contains 16 residues. The CDR3, as DNA: TGTGCCAGCAGCTTAGGCAGTGGCGAATCTGGAAACACCATATATTTT. Protein product: CASSLGSGESGNTIYF.

CDR3 protein: CATSDPSGAEETQYF. In nucleotides, the CDR3 is TGTGCCACCAGTGACCCCTCAGGGGCAGAGGAGACCCAGTACTTC. The chain uses TRBV24-1 and TRBJ2-5, with D possibly being TRBD1 (6 bases). The CDR3 covers 15 residues. The ends were cut back, 4 bases at V and 5 bases at J, with 16 bases in the middle. In germline, CDR1 is KGHDR, CDR2 SFDVKD.

The chain has TRBV6-5 and TRBJ1-4; D is possibly TRBD1 (5 bases). The V and J ends lost 6 bases and 4 bases respectively, with 12 bases between them. This CDR3 spans 14 amino acids. Germline values: CDR1 MNHEY, CDR2 SVGAGI. CDR3 nucleotides: TGTGCCAGCAGCCCATTCGACAGTAATGAAAAACTGTTTTTT. Protein product: CASSPFDSNEKLFF.

The rearrangement links TRBV29-1 to TRBJ1-2; 7 bases are a match to TRBD1. The germline gives CDR1 SQVTM, CDR2 ANQGSEA. The V and J ends lost 6 bases and 4 bases, in that order; junction bases with no gene match: 8. The CDR3 extends over 13 amino acids. The CDR3 sequence: CSVPNRGPYGYTF. CDR3 DNA sequence: TGCAGCGTCCCCAACAGGGGCCCCTATGGCTACACCTTC.

In this sample, this clone turned up once. CDR3 sequence (DNA): TGTGCCACCAGCGGAGGGAGGCCAGACACAGATACGCAGTATTTT. It encodes CATSGGRPDTDTQYF. The rearrangement links TRBV24-1 to TRBJ2-3; maybe TRBD2 (6 bases). The V gene's germline CDR1 is KGHDR and CDR2 SFDVKD. This CDR3 has 15 amino acids. Trimming removed 7 bases at V and 2 bases at J, with 15 bases between.

V and J are TRBV30 and TRBJ1-2; 9 bases fit TRBD1. The trim removed 3 bases at V and 4 bases at J, leaving 6 bases unmatched. This CDR3 is 14 amino acids long. Germline-derived CDR1 and CDR2 are GTSNPN and SVGIG (reference sequence). CDR3 bases: TGTGCCTGGAGGAGGACAGGGGTTGGCTATGGCTACACCTTC. Protein sequence: CAWRRTGVGYGYTF.

The rearrangement links TRBV6-5 to TRBJ1-2; D unresolved. Per germline, CDR1 MNHEY and CDR2 SVGAGI. The CDR3 has 14 residues. V lost 5 bases, J lost 5 bases, and 15 bases lay in between. In DNA form, the CDR3 reads TGTGCCAGCAGTCCCGCTGCAGTACAATATGGCTACACCTTC. Its protein is CASSPAAVQYGYTF.

A single count supports this clone. The V gene is TRBV5-6, the J gene TRBJ2-5; TRBD2 matches at 14 bases. CDR3 length: 17 residues. The trim removed 1 base at V and 5 bases at J, leaving 7 bases unmatched. The V gene's germline CDR1 is SGHDT and CDR2 YYEEEE. The CDR3 spells CASSLHFGLAGGETQYF. CDR3 DNA sequence: TGTGCCAGCAGCTTGCACTTTGGACTAGCGGGGGGCGAGACCCAGTACTTC.

Only one count was recorded for this clone. V gene TRBV9 combines with J gene TRBJ1-3, with 8 positions matching TRBD1. The germline V gene encodes CDR1 SGDLS and CDR2 YYNGEE. The V and J ends lost 2 bases and 2 bases, in that order; junction bases with no gene match: 6. This CDR3 contains 16 residues. CDR3: CASSVGQGATGNTIYF. CDR3 DNA sequence: TGTGCCAGCAGCGTGGGGCAGGGGGCGACTGGAAACACCATATATTTT.

This clone was seen only once. This chain uses TRBV7-2 with TRBJ2-7; D gene unclear. CDR1 is SGHTA and CDR2 is FQGNSA in the germline V gene. The ends were cut back, 0 bases at V and 5 bases at J, with 5 bases in the middle. This CDR3 region has 12 residues. CDR3 loop: CASSLAGHEQYF. The DNA of the CDR3 is TGTGCCAGCAGCTTAGCGGGCCACGAGCAGTACTTC.

This chain connects TRBV19 to TRBJ2-7, with 8 nucleotides matching TRBD1. The CDR3 spans 12 residues. The germline CDR1 and CDR2 sequences are LNHDA and SQIVND (reference sequence). The trim removed 4 bases at V and 5 bases at J, leaving 1 base unmatched. The CDR3 DNA is TGTGCCAGTAGTAACAGGGGGGACGAGCAGTACTTC. It specifies CASSNRGDEQYF.

This chain links TRBV4-2 with TRBJ2-3, with 13 positions matching TRBD2. V trimming: 0 bases; J trimming: 4 bases; junction bases outside the gene matches: 10. The CDR3 is 19 residues long. Germline-derived CDR1 and CDR2 are LGHNA and YNFKEQ. CDR3: CASSQELAGGPGRPDTQYF. The DNA of the CDR3 is TGTGCCAGCAGCCAAGAACTAGCGGGGGGGCCGGGAAGGCCAGATACGCAGTATTTT.

The chain is built from TRBV7-2 and TRBJ1-6; D remains unclear. This CDR3 comprises 14 residues. Trimming removed 2 bases at V and 6 bases at J, with 8 bases between. The germline CDR1 and CDR2 sequences are SGHTA and FQGNSA. The CDR3 region is CASSLTPPNSPLHF. CDR3 DNA: TGTGCCAGCAGCTTAACTCCCCCTAATTCACCCCTCCACTTT.

The chain carries TRBV3-1 (or the pseudogene TRBV3-2) and TRBJ1-3; 7 nucleotides line up with TRBD1. Per the germline V gene, CDR1 is LGHDT and CDR2 is YNNKEL (reference sequence). CDR3 length: 14 amino acids. With V trimmed by 6 bases and J by 4 bases, 6 bases remained unmatched. This CDR3 reads CASRGEGAGNTIYF. The CDR3 DNA reads TGTGCCAGCAGGGGGGAGGGGGCCGGAAACACCATATATTTT.

The gene calls are TRBV9 and TRBJ2-1; D might be TRBD1 or TRBD2, each matching 6 bases. V lost 4 bases to trimming and J lost 8 bases, with 19 bases between them. Germline CDR1 is SGDLS and CDR2 is YYNGEE. This CDR3 contains 15 residues. This chain's CDR3 is CASSIQGPGGYEQFF. CDR3 in DNA: TGTGCCAGCAGCATCCAAGGCCCCGGGGGCTATGAGCAGTTCTTC.

The genes are TRBV4-3 and TRBJ2-1; tentatively, D is TRBD1 (5 bases). The CDR3 has 15 amino acids. Trimming removed 0 bases at V and 7 bases at J, with 13 bases between. CDR1 is LGHNA, CDR2 YSLEER, per germline. The CDR3 DNA is TGCGCCAGCAGCCAAGATCAGATCCAGGGAAATGAGCAGTTCTTC. It translates to CASSQDQIQGNEQFF.

The gene calls are TRBV5-4 and TRBJ1-1, with D perhaps TRBD1 (5 bases). CDR1 SGHNT and CDR2 YYREEE come from the germline V gene (reference sequence). The CDR3 length is 13 residues. Trimming removed 6 bases from V and 4 bases from J, with 13 bases in between. CDR3 coding DNA: TGTGCCAGCACCATTCAGGGAGTCACTGAAGCTTTCTTT. It translates to CASTIQGVTEAFF.

The genes are TRBV7-5 and TRBJ1-5; the listed D gene, TRBD1, was not tested against the DNA. TRBV7-5 is a pseudogene. This CDR3 is built from 16 residues. CDR3 sequence: CARSFRMGRARQPQHF. CDR3 DNA: TGTGCCAGAAGCTTTAGGATGGGCAGGGCGAGGCAGCCCCAGCATTTT.

The chain has TRBV4-3 and TRBJ2-3; TRBD1 aligns across 11 bases. The CDR3 is 20 residues long. The junction had 15 bases not matched to a gene; V was cut back by 1 base and J by 3 bases. Germline CDR1 is LGHNA and CDR2 is YSLEER. CDR3 DNA: TGCGCCAGCAGCCAAGTCCCCACCGGGACAGGGGGTATGGGAACAGATACGCAGTATTTT. It yields the protein CASSQVPTGTGGMGTDTQYF.

The chain combines TRBV7-9 with TRBJ2-3; D not resolved. CDR1 and CDR2 from the germline V gene are SEHNR and FQNEAQ (reference sequence). Trimming removed 5 bases from V and 2 bases from J, with 8 bases in between. CDR3 length: 13 residues. This CDR3 reads CASSITNTDTQYF. The CDR3 bases are TGTGCCAGCAGCATCACAAACACAGATACGCAGTATTTT.

CDR3 region: CASSQPPQGANFYEQYF. As DNA, the CDR3 is TGTGCCAGCAGCCAACCCCCCCAGGGGGCGAATTTCTACGAGCAGTACTTC. The rearrangement links TRBV4-2 to TRBJ2-7; 8 positions agree with TRBD1. The germline V gene encodes CDR1 LGHNA and CDR2 YNFKEQ. This CDR3 has 17 amino acids. The junction had 12 bases not matched to a gene; V was cut back by 2 bases and J by 3 bases.

This chain uses TRBV4-3 with TRBJ2-2; 11 bases map to TRBD2. Per the germline V gene, CDR1 is LGHNA and CDR2 is YSLEER. There are 19 residues in the CDR3. With 2 bases clipped from V and 4 bases from J, the junction kept 12 bases outside the gene matches. The CDR3 DNA sequence: TGCGCCAGCAGCCAAAATTTAATAGCGGGGGGGCGGAGCACCGGGGAGCTGTTTTTT. This encodes CASSQNLIAGGRSTGELFF.

This clone occurred once. The same CDR3 is also encoded by other DNA sequences in this sample. DNA for the CDR3: TGTGCCAGCTCACAAGGACAGGAGGAGACCCAGTACTTC. Its translation is CASSQGQEETQYF. This chain connects TRBV18 to TRBJ2-5, with 7 bases matching TRBD1. CDR3 size: 13 residues. Germline V gene lookup returns CDR1 KGHSH and CDR2 LQKENI. With V trimmed by 4 bases and J by 5 bases, 4 bases remained unmatched.

The rearrangement uses TRBV13 and TRBJ2-7, with 8 nucleotides matching TRBD1. Per the germline V gene, CDR1 is PRHDT and CDR2 is FYEKMQ (reference sequence). The CDR3 extends over 15 amino acids. V gave up 5 bases and J gave up 3 bases; unmatched junction bases: 9. The CDR3 is CASSTRRGQVYEQYF. As DNA, the CDR3 is TGTGCCAGCAGCACCCGACGGGGACAGGTCTACGAGCAGTACTTC.

The rearrangement uses TRBV6-5 and TRBJ1-5; D not certain. The V and J ends lost 4 bases and 11 bases respectively, with 15 bases between them. The CDR3 has 13 residues. The germline gives CDR1 MNHEY, CDR2 SVGAGI. This CDR3 is CASSSWPDRAQHF. The CDR3 region has the DNA TGTGCCAGCAGTTCTTGGCCAGACCGGGCCCAGCATTTT.

V gene TRBV5-1 combines with J gene TRBJ2-3; D gene unclear. The CDR3 spans 13 residues. From germline, CDR1 is SGHRS and CDR2 YFSETQ. V gave up 5 bases and J gave up 3 bases, with 10 bases separating them. CDR3 residues: CASRPDGTDTQYF. The CDR3 nucleotides read TGCGCCAGCAGACCGGACGGGACAGATACGCAGTATTTT.